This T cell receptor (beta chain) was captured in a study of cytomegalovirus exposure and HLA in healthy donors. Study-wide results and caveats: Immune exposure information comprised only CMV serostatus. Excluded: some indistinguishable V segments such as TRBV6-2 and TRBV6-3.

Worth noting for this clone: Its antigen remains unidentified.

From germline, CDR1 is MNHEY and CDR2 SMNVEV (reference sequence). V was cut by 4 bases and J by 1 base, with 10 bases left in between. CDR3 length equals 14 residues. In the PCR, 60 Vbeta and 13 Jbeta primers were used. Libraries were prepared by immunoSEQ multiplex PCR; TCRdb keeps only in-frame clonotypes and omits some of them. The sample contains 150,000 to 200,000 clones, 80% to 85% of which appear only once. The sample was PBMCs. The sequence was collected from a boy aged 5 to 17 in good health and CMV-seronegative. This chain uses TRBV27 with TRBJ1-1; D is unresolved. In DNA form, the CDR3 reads TGTGCCAGCAGTTATGCCCCAGGGAACACTGAAGCTTTCTTT. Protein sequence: CASSYAPGNTEAFF.